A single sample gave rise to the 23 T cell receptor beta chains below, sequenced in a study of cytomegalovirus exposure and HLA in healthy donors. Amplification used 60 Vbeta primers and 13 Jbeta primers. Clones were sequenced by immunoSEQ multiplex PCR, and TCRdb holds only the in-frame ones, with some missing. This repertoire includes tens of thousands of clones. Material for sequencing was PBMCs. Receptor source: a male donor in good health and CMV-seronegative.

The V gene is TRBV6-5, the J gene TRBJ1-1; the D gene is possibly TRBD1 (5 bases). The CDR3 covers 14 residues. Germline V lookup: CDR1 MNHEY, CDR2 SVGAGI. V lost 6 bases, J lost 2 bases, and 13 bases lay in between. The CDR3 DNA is TGTGCCAGCAGAAAAACCGACAGAAACACTGAAGCTTTCTTT. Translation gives CASRKTDRNTEAFF.

The CDR3 loop is CASSADRGLNQPQHF. CDR3 coding DNA: TGTGCCAGCAGCGCGGACAGGGGTTTAAATCAGCCCCAGCATTTT. The J gene is TRBJ1-5, the V gene TRBV7-2; 9 nucleotides agree with TRBD1. This CDR3 has 15 residues. The J segment lost 4 bases and the V segment lost 5 bases, leaving 6 bases of the junction unmatched. Germline lookup yields CDR1 SGHTA and CDR2 FQGNSA.

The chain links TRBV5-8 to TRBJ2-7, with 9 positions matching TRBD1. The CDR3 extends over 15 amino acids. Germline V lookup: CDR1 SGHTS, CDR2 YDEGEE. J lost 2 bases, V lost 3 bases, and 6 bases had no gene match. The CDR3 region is CASSSGTGLTYEQYF. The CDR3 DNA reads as TGTGCCAGCAGCTCTGGGACAGGGCTCACCTACGAGCAGTACTTC.

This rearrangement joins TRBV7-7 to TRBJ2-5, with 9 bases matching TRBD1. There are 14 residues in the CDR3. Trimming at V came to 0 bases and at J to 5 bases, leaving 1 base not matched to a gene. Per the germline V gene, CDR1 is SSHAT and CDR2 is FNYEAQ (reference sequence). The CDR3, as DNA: TGTGCCAGCAGCTTAGCGGGGACAGGGGAGACCCAGTACTTC. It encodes CASSLAGTGETQYF. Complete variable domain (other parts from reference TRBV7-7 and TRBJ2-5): GAGVSQSPRYKVTKRGQDVTLRCDPISSHATLYWYQQALGQGPEFLTYFNYEAQPDKSGLPSDRFSAERPEGSISTLTIQRTEQRDSAMYRCASSLAGTGETQYFGPGTRLLVL.

The CDR3 sequence is CASSFLADASDEQYF. The DNA for the CDR3 is TGTGCCAGCAGCTTCCTAGCGGACGCAAGCGACGAGCAGTACTTC. This chain uses TRBV13 with TRBJ2-5, with 7 bases that match TRBD2. The DNA end favors TRBJ2-7, so the J call may be wrong. Germline loops: CDR1 PRHDT, CDR2 FYEKMQ (reference sequence). The CDR3 totals 15 residues.

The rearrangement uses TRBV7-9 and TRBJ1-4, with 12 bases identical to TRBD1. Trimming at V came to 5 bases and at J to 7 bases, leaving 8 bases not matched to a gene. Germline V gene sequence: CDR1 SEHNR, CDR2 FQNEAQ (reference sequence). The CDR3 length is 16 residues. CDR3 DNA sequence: TGTGCCAGCAGCCGGGGGACAGGGGGCGCGGTTGAAAAACTGTTTTTT. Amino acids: CASSRGTGGAVEKLFF.

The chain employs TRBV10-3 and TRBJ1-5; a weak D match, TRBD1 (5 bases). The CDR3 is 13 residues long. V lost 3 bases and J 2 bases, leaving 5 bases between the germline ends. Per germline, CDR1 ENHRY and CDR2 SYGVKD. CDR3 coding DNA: TGTGCCATCAGTGACAGGGGCAATCAGCCCCAGCATTTT. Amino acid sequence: CAISDRGNQPQHF.

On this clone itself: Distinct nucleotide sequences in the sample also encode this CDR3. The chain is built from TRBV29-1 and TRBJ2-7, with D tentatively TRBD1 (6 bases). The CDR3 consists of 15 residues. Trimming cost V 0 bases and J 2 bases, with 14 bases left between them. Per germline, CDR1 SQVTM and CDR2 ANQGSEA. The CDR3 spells CSVEDETGNPYEQYF. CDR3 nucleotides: TGCAGCGTTGAAGACGAGACAGGAAATCCCTACGAGCAGTACTTC.

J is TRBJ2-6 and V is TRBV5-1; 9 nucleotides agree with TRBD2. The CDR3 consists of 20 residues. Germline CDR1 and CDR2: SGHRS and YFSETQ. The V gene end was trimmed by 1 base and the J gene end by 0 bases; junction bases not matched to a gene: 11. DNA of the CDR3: TGCGCCAGCAGCTTGCCAGGTCTAGCGGGAAGATTCTCTGGGGCCAACGTCCTGACTTTC. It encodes CASSLPGLAGRFSGANVLTF.

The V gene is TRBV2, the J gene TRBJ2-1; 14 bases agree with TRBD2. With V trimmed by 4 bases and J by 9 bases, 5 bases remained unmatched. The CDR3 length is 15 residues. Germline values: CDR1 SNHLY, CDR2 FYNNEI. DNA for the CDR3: TGTGCCAGCAGTGGGGGACTAGCGGGAGCGGTTGAGCAGTTCTTC. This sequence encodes CASSGGLAGAVEQFF.

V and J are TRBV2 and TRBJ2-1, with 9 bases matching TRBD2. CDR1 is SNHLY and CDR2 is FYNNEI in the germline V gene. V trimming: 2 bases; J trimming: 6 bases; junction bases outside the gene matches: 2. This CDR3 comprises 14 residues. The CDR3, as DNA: TGTGCCAGCAGTGAATTACTAGCGGGCAATGAGCAGTTCTTC. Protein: CASSELLAGNEQFF.

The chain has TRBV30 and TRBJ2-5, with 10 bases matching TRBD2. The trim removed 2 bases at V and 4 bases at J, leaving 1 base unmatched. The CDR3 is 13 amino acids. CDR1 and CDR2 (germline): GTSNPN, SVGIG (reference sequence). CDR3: CAWSLAGGETQYF. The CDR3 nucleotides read TGTGCCTGGAGTTTAGCGGGAGGAGAGACCCAGTACTTC.

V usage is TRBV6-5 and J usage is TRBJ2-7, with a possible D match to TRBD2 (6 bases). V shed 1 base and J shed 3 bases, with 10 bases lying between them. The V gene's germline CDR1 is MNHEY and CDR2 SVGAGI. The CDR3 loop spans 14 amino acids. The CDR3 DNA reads TGTGCCAGCAGTTACTGGACGGAGGGCTACGAGCAGTACTTC. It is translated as CASSYWTEGYEQYF.

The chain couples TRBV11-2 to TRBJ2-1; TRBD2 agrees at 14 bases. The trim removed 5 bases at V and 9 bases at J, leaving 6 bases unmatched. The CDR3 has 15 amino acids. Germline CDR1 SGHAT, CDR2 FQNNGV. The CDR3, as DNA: TGTGCCAGCAGCATACTTGGACTAGCGGGAGGTGAGCAGTTCTTC. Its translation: CASSILGLAGGEQFF.

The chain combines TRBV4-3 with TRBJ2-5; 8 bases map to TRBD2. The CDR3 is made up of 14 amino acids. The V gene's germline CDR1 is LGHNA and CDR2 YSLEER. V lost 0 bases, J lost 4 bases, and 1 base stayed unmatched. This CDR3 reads CASSQDRGGETQYF. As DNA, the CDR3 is TGCGCCAGCAGCCAAGATCGGGGGGGAGAGACCCAGTACTTC.

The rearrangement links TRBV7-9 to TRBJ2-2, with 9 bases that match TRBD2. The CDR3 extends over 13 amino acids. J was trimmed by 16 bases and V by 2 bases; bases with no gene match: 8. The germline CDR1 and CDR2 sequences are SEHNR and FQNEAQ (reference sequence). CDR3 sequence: CASSLLGGRAPFF. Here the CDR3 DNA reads TGTGCCAGCAGCTTATTGGGCGGGAGGGCCCCGTTTTTT.

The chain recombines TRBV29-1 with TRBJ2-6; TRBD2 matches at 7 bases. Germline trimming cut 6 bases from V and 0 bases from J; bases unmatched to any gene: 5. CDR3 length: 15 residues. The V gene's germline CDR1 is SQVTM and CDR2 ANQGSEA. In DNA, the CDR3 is TGCAGCGTCCGGGGGGAGAGCTCTGGGGCCAACGTCCTGACTTTC. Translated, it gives CSVRGESSGANVLTF.

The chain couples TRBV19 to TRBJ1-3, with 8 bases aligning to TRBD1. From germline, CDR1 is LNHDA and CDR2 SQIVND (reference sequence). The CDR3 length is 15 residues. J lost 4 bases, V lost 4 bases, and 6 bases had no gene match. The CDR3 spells CASSTGQGSGNTIYF. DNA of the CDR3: TGTGCCAGTAGTACAGGACAGGGCTCCGGAAACACCATATATTTT.

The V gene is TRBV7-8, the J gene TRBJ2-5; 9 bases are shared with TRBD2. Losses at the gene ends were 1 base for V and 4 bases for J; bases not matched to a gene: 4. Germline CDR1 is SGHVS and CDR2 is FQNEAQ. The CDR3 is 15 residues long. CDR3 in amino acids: CASSLGAGGAETQYF. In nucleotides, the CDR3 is TGTGCCAGCAGCTTAGGGGCGGGAGGGGCAGAGACCCAGTACTTC. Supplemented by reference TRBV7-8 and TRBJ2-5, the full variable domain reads GAGVSQSPRYKVAKRGQDVALRCDPISGHVSLFWYQQALGQGPEFLTYFQNEAQLDKSGLPSDRFFAERPEGSVSTLKIQRTQQEDSAVYLCASSLGAGGAETQYFGPGTRLLVL.

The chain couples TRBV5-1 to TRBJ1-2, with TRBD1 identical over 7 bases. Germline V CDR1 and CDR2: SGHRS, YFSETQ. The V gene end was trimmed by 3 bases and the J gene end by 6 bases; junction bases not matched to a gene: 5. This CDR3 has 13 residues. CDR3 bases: TGCGCCAGCAGCTCGGGACAGACGCATGGCTACACCTTC. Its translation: CASSSGQTHGYTF. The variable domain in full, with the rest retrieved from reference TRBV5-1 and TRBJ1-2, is KAGVTQTPRYLIKTRGQQVTLSCSPISGHRSVSWYQQTPGQGLQFLFEYFSETQRNKGNFPGRFSGRQFSNSRSEMNVSTLELGDSALYLCASSSGQTHGYTFGSGTRLTVV.

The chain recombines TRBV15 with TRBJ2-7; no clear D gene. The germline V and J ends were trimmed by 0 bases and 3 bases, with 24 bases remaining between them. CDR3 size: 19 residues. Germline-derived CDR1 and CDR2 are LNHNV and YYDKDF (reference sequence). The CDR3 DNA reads TGTGCCACCAGCAGAGATGGTGACCAGTTTCTAAGCGCCCGCTACGAGCAGTACTTC. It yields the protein CATSRDGDQFLSARYEQYF.

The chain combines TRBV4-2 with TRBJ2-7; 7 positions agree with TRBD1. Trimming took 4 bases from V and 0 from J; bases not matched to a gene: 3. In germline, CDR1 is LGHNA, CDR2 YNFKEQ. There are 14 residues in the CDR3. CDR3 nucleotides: TGTGCCAGCAGCCCCAGGGACAGCTCCTACGAGCAGTACTTC. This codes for CASSPRDSSYEQYF.

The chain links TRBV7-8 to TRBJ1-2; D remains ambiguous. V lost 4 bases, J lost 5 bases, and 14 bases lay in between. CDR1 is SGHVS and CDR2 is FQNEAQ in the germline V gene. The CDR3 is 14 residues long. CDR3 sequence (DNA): TGTGCCAGCAGCTCCTACGAAATCCCTTATGGCTACACCTTC. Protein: CASSSYEIPYGYTF.